The 15 T cell receptor beta chains below all came from one sample that was sequenced in a study of blood T cell repertoires in COVID-19. The assay was immunoSEQ multiplex PCR, and TCRdb's table has in-frame clones only and misses some. The table includes 300,000 or so clones, 90% detected once. Specimen: PBMCs or T cells enriched from blood (not recorded which). These receptors were obtained from a man between 60 and 75 years old who had recovered from COVID-19.

The gene calls are TRBV9 and TRBJ2-3; TRBD2 agrees at 9 bases. CDR3 size: 15 residues. Germline trimming cut 3 bases from V and 2 bases from J; bases unmatched to any gene: 4. Germline CDR1 SGDLS, CDR2 YYNGEE. Written as DNA, the CDR3 is TGTGCCAGCAGCGCTTCTAGCGGGATCACAGATACGCAGTATTTT. This gives the protein CASSASSGITDTQYF.

CDR3 coding DNA: TGTGCCAGCAGCTTTACCGGGACTAGCTCGAATTACGAGCAGTACTTC. This codes for CASSFTGTSSNYEQYF. The chain is built from TRBV7-9 and TRBJ2-7, with TRBD2 matching 9 bases. Trimming took 3 bases from V and 4 from J; bases not matched to a gene: 10. Germline V gene sequence: CDR1 SEHNR, CDR2 FQNEAQ (reference sequence). The CDR3 runs to 16 residues.

This chain joins TRBV5-1 and TRBJ2-2; 9 bases align to TRBD2. The V gene's germline CDR1 is SGHRS and CDR2 YFSETQ. This CDR3 has 18 residues. The junction had 10 bases not matched to a gene; V was cut back by 4 bases and J by 0 bases. CDR3 loop: CASSPGWREGPNTGELFF. The DNA for the CDR3 is TGCGCCAGCAGCCCAGGATGGCGGGAGGGCCCGAACACCGGGGAGCTGTTTTTT.

This clone was found once. The CDR3 DNA reads as TGTGCCAGTAGTATCGCAGGGGTGAATTTTCAGCCCCAGCATTTT. Protein sequence: CASSIAGVNFQPQHF. The chain recombines TRBV19 with TRBJ1-5, with a possible D match to TRBD1 (6 bases). V gave up 3 bases and J gave up 6 bases, with 15 bases separating them. The CDR3 has 15 residues. Looked up from germline, CDR1 is LNHDA and CDR2 is SQIVND (reference sequence).

In its sample, this clone was seen once. The rearrangement joins TRBV6-5 to TRBJ1-1; D is unresolved. The V gene's germline CDR1 is MNHEY and CDR2 SVGAGI. The V gene lost 4 bases and the J gene lost 2 bases, with 5 bases spanning the gap. The CDR3 consists of 12 residues. The CDR3 DNA is TGTGCCAGCAGTTCTGTTAACACTGAAGCTTTCTTT. It is translated as CASSSVNTEAFF.

The CDR3 region has the DNA TGTGCCAGCAAGGAGCGGGTGAACCGAAACATTCAGTACTTC. Translation: CASKERVNRNIQYF. The J gene is TRBJ2-4, the V gene TRBV6-5, with a weak D call TRBD2 (6 bases). Germline V gives CDR1 MNHEY, CDR2 SVGAGI. Trimming stripped 7 bases from V and 6 bases from J, with 16 bases between. This CDR3 comprises 14 residues.

The chain recombines TRBV24-1 with TRBJ2-2; D possibly corresponds to TRBD1 (6 bases). V was trimmed by 7 bases and J by 6 bases, leaving 14 bases between them. CDR3 size: 14 residues. Germline CDR1 KGHDR, CDR2 SFDVKD. The CDR3 DNA reads TGTGCCACCAGGGGGCTGGGGGCAGCCGGGGAGCTGTTTTTT. As protein: CATRGLGAAGELFF.

The chain couples TRBV9 to TRBJ2-7, with D possibly matching TRBD2 (6 bases). The CDR3 contains 18 residues. CDR1 and CDR2 from the germline V gene are SGDLS and YYNGEE. V was shortened by 4 bases and J by 2 bases, with 25 bases between the two germline ends. This chain's CDR3 is CASSPRGGRPSETYEQYF. In nucleotides, the CDR3 is TGTGCCAGCAGCCCTCGTGGGGGTCGCCCTAGCGAGACCTACGAGCAGTACTTC.

This chain uses TRBV30 with TRBJ1-6, with D unclear. Germline V gives CDR1 GTSNPN, CDR2 SVGIG (reference sequence). The V and J ends lost 4 bases and 5 bases respectively, with 3 bases between them. This CDR3 contains 11 residues. CDR3 DNA: TGTGCCTGGACCGATAATTCACCCCTCCACTTT. Its translation: CAWTDNSPLHF.

The rearrangement joins TRBV7-4 to TRBJ1-6; TRBD1 aligns across 10 bases. The CDR3 sequence is 17 residues long. Per germline, CDR1 SGHVT and CDR2 SQSDAQ. The V and J ends lost 5 bases and 0 bases, in that order; junction bases with no gene match: 4. Here the CDR3 DNA reads TGTGCCAGCAGCAAACGGACAGGGGGCTCCTATAATTCACCCCTCCACTTT. It specifies CASSKRTGGSYNSPLHF.

CDR3 in DNA: TGTGCCAGCAGCCGTATCCGGGATCCGGAGACCCAGTACTTC. Residues: CASSRIRDPETQYF. The V call is TRBV7-9, the J call TRBJ2-5, with D possibly being TRBD2 (5 bases). The V end was cut by 5 bases, the J end by 5 bases, with 15 bases between. Per germline, CDR1 SEHNR and CDR2 FQNEAQ (reference sequence). This CDR3 region has 14 residues.

The CDR3 nucleotides read TGTGCCAGCAGCCACAACCAGGGGACACCCCTCCACTTT. Protein: CASSHNQGTPLHF. The chain carries TRBV3-1 (or the pseudogene TRBV3-2) and TRBJ1-6; the D gene is possibly TRBD1 (6 bases). The V gene lost 3 bases and the J gene lost 11 bases, with 11 bases spanning the gap. The CDR3 is 13 amino acids. CDR1 is LGHDT, CDR2 YNNKEL, per germline (reference sequence).

This chain links TRBV4-1 with TRBJ1-4; no clear D gene. The CDR3 spans 13 residues. Germline V gene data show CDR1 as MGHRA and CDR2 as YSYEKL. The V end lost 3 bases, the J end lost 5 bases, and 7 bases lay between the germline ends. The CDR3 DNA reads TGCGCCAGCAGCCAGCGGCAAAATGAAAAACTGTTTTTT. This sequence encodes CASSQRQNEKLFF.

This chain uses TRBV7-8 with TRBJ1-5; TRBD1 aligns across 7 bases. CDR3 length: 15 amino acids. V dropped 4 bases and J dropped 3; count of bases not matched to a gene: 6. CDR1 and CDR2 from the germline V gene are SGHVS and FQNEAQ. The CDR3 loop reads CASSSGQQDNQPQHF. The CDR3 nucleotides are TGTGCCAGCAGCTCGGGACAGCAAGACAATCAGCCCCAGCATTTT.

In this sample, this clone turned up a few times. The CDR3 sequence is CASSKGLLNTGELFF. As DNA, the CDR3 is TGTGCCAGCAGCAAAGGACTCCTGAACACCGGGGAGCTGTTTTTT. The chain links TRBV5-8 to TRBJ2-2; possible D gene TRBD2, 5 bases. V lost 4 bases to trimming and J lost 1 base, with 11 bases between them. Germline assignment: CDR1 SGHTS and CDR2 YDEGEE. This CDR3 has 15 amino acids.